This T cell receptor (beta chain) was obtained from a study of T cells in Graves' hyperthyroidism and ophthalmopathy. In germline, CDR1 is SQVTM, CDR2 ANQGSEA. V lost 3 bases and J lost 3, with 15 bases in between. The CDR3 consists of 15 residues. Whole-study findings and limits: Among clonotypes expanded in thyroid above 0.001, most were also found in blood.

RNA transcripts were the template for amplifying TCR beta CDR3 regions. The HTBI primer set served for first-round RT-PCR of the TCR CDR3. TCRdb re-analysed the multiplex PCR reads in MiXCR, keeping a single row per CDR3 protein. The sample includes approximately 630,000 distinct CDR3 sequences, around 15% of them seen just once. In the case of this clonotype: Its antigen is not identified.

The source material was blood. The TCR sequence derives from a woman aged 25 to 45 with Graves' hyperthyroidism. The chain joins TRBV29-1 to TRBJ2-1, with TRBD1 as a possible D gene (5 bases). This chain's CDR3 is CSVDEVQVSYNEQFF. CDR3 nucleotide sequence: TGCAGCGTTGATGAGGTACAGGTCAGCTACAATGAGCAGTTCTTC.